These 28 T cell receptor beta chains came from one sample sequenced in a study of cytomegalovirus exposure and HLA in healthy donors (dated by TCRdb to 2016 to 2017). The library came from the immunoSEQ multiplex PCR assay. A mixture of 60 forward primers for TCR Vbeta segments and 13 reverse primers for TCR Jbeta segments was used in the multiplex PCR. TCRdb provides this immuneACCESS table in a form limited to in-frame rearrangements. Some clones are lacking; in checked studies, under half of them reflect an unresolved V gene, and why the rest are absent is not known. This sample gives tens of thousands of clones in total; around 76% of them show up just once. About 5.7% of the sample belongs to the ten largest clones. The material sequenced was PBMCs. These receptors all stem from a man aged 50 to 59 in good health and CMV-seronegative.

The chain has TRBV10-3 and TRBJ1-1; TRBD1 is a possible D gene (6 bases). Trimming took off 7 bases at V and 3 bases at J, with 15 bases between the two ends. Germline CDR1 and CDR2: ENHRY and SYGVKD. The CDR3 contains 14 residues. CDR3 nucleotides: TGTGCCATCACCTCAGGGGAGTTGCACACTGAAGCTTTCTTT. It encodes CAITSGELHTEAFF.

The rearrangement links TRBV5-4 to TRBJ1-2, with 8 bases that match TRBD1. The CDR3 is 17 residues long. With V trimmed by 4 bases and J by 5 bases, 16 bases remained unmatched. CDR1 is SGHNT and CDR2 is YYREEE in the germline V gene (reference sequence). The CDR3, as DNA: TGTGCCAGCAGCCATCGACAGGGGACCCTAGGGGGGTATGGCTACACCTTC. Residues: CASSHRQGTLGGYGYTF.

This chain connects TRBV4-3 to TRBJ1-2, with D possibly matching TRBD1 (6 bases). Germline V lookup: CDR1 LGHNA, CDR2 YSLEER. The V and J ends lost 0 bases and 4 bases respectively, with 21 bases between them. CDR3 size: 18 residues. The CDR3 reads CASSQDRAGAAGGYGYTF. In DNA, the CDR3 is TGCGCCAGCAGCCAAGATCGGGCAGGGGCGGCGGGTGGCTATGGCTACACCTTC.

This clone was seen a handful of times. The chain couples TRBV2 to TRBJ2-1; TRBD2 aligns across 10 bases. In germline, CDR1 is SNHLY, CDR2 FYNNEI. The V and J ends lost 7 bases and 5 bases, in that order; junction bases with no gene match: 14. This CDR3 is 17 amino acids long. The CDR3 DNA follows: TGTGCCAGCACTAGCGGGGGACTCCGAATTTATAACAATGAGCAGTTCTTC. Amino acid sequence: CASTSGGLRIYNNEQFF.

This chain uses TRBV5-6 with TRBJ1-4; no clear D. There are 14 residues in the CDR3. Germline CDR1 SGHDT, CDR2 YYEEEE. V dropped 4 bases and J dropped 5 bases, with 12 bases sitting between them. The CDR3 bases are TGTGCCAGCAGCCTCGGGCGGGGAAATGAAAAACTGTTTTTT. This sequence encodes CASSLGRGNEKLFF. The full variable domain, completed using reference TRBV5-6 and TRBJ1-4, is DAGVTQSPTHLIKTRGQQVTLRCSPKSGHDTVSWYQQALGQGPQFIFQYYEEEERQRGNFPDRFSGHQFPNYSSELNVNALLLGDSALYLCASSLGRGNEKLFFGSGTQLSVL.

The rearrangement links TRBV2 to TRBJ2-5, with 9 bases that match TRBD1. Germline V lookup: CDR1 SNHLY, CDR2 FYNNEI. V lost 5 bases, J lost 7 bases, and 17 bases stayed unmatched. The CDR3 extends over 17 amino acids. The CDR3 DNA is TGTGCCAGCAGTAAGCGGGACAGGGTTCTTTTCGGGGGGACCCAGTACTTC. Amino acid sequence: CASSKRDRVLFGGTQYF.

In its sample, this clone was seen a few times. The chain combines TRBV5-4 with TRBJ2-3; 8 bases align to TRBD1. Germline loops: CDR1 SGHNT, CDR2 YYREEE (reference sequence). The J segment lost 4 bases and the V segment lost 1 base, leaving 11 bases of the junction unmatched. The CDR3 has 17 amino acids. CDR3 amino acids: CASSLRAGRGLPDTQYF. In DNA form, the CDR3 reads TGTGCCAGCAGCTTGCGTGCCGGCAGGGGGCTTCCAGATACGCAGTATTTT.

This CDR3 reads CASSTGTSSTEAFF. The CDR3 DNA sequence: TGCGCCAGCAGCACCGGGACATCTAGCACTGAAGCTTTCTTT. This chain links TRBV5-1 with TRBJ1-1, with a weak D call TRBD1 (6 bases). Germline CDR1 and CDR2: SGHRS and YFSETQ. The V gene lost 4 bases and the J gene lost 4 bases, with 14 bases spanning the gap. CDR3 length equals 14 residues.

This clone was seen only a few times. The J gene is TRBJ1-6, the V gene TRBV5-6; D may be TRBD1 (6 bases). The V gene's germline CDR1 is SGHDT and CDR2 YYEEEE. CDR3 length equals 14 residues. V was trimmed by 0 bases and J by 7 bases, leaving 8 bases between them. The chain's CDR3 is CASSLDRANSPLHF. DNA of the CDR3: TGTGCCAGCAGCTTGGACAGGGCGAATTCACCCCTCCACTTT.

The V call is TRBV19, the J call TRBJ2-7; 9 positions agree with TRBD2. Germline V gene sequence: CDR1 LNHDA, CDR2 SQIVND (reference sequence). The length of the CDR3 is 15 residues. J lost 7 bases, V lost 2 bases, and 9 bases had no gene match. CDR3 sequence reads: CASSIMVAGAREQYF. In nucleotides, the CDR3 is TGTGCCAGTAGTATAATGGTAGCGGGAGCCCGAGAGCAGTACTTC. Combining the CDR3 with reference TRBV19 and TRBJ2-7 gives the whole variable domain DGGITQSPKYLFRKEGQNVTLSCEQNLNHDAMYWYRQDPGQGLRLIYYSQIVNDFQKGDIAEGYSVSREKKESFPLTVTSAQKNPTAFYLCASSIMVAGAREQYFGPGTRLTVT.

This clone turned up a few times. The rearrangement links TRBV6-1 to TRBJ1-4; D unclear. Germline CDR1 reads MNHNS; CDR2 reads SASEGT. The CDR3 has 17 amino acids. V lost 4 bases and J 2 bases, leaving 17 bases between the germline ends. CDR3 nucleotides: TGTGCCAGCAGTGGACGACCCGGGTCGCTGACTAATGAAAAACTGTTTTTT. It codes for CASSGRPGSLTNEKLFF.

This chain connects TRBV10-1 to TRBJ2-7, with 10 bases lining up with TRBD1. J was trimmed by 6 bases and V by 4 bases; bases with no gene match: 6. Germline V lookup: CDR1 WNHNN, CDR2 SYGVQD (reference sequence). The CDR3 is 14 residues long. The CDR3 loop is CASSGGTGEVEQYF. CDR3 DNA sequence: TGCGCCAGCAGTGGGGGGACAGGGGAGGTCGAGCAGTACTTC.

This sequence joins TRBV5-1 and TRBJ2-3, with 7 bases fitting TRBD1. CDR3 length: 15 residues. The junction had 7 bases not matched to a gene; V was cut back by 4 bases and J by 2 bases. Germline V gives CDR1 SGHRS, CDR2 YFSETQ. CDR3 in amino acids: CASSLPRGNTDTQYF. In nucleotides, the CDR3 is TGCGCCAGCAGCCTCCCCAGGGGGAACACAGATACGCAGTATTTT. Drawing the rest from reference TRBV5-1 and TRBJ2-3, the complete variable domain is KAGVTQTPRYLIKTRGQQVTLSCSPISGHRSVSWYQQTPGQGLQFLFEYFSETQRNKGNFPGRFSGRQFSNSRSEMNVSTLELGDSALYLCASSLPRGNTDTQYFGPGTRLTVL.

The chain combines TRBV6-5 with TRBJ2-1; possibly TRBD2 for D (5 bases). This CDR3 is built from 11 residues. The V and J ends lost 6 bases and 8 bases respectively, with 8 bases between them. Germline lookup yields CDR1 MNHEY and CDR2 SVGAGI. CDR3 protein: CASSRGHEQFF. The CDR3 DNA reads as TGTGCCAGCAGCAGAGGGCATGAGCAGTTCTTC.

V is TRBV5-1 and J is TRBJ1-2, with TRBD1 matching over 9 bases. Unmatched junction bases numbered 5, after V lost 0 bases and J lost 8 bases. Germline V gene lookup returns CDR1 SGHRS and CDR2 YFSETQ. This CDR3 is built from 14 residues. The CDR3 protein is CASSLEGQGGGYTF. Written as DNA, the CDR3 is TGCGCCAGCAGCTTGGAGGGACAGGGAGGCGGCTACACCTTC.

V is TRBV7-8 and J is TRBJ1-5; maybe TRBD1 (6 bases). In germline, CDR1 is SGHVS, CDR2 FQNEAQ. V was pared by 3 bases and J by 0 bases, with 18 bases between. This CDR3 contains 18 residues. CDR3 loop: CASSFQYIGGYSNQPQHF. The CDR3 nucleotides are TGTGCCAGCAGCTTCCAGTACATTGGGGGCTATAGCAATCAGCCCCAGCATTTT.

The chain recombines TRBV4-2 with TRBJ2-7, with 9 nucleotides matching TRBD1. This CDR3 is 16 amino acids long. Germline-derived CDR1 and CDR2 are LGHNA and YNFKEQ. Unmatched junction bases numbered 7, after V lost 0 bases and J lost 4 bases. The CDR3 nucleotides are TGTGCCAGCAGCCAAGATCGGGGACAGGGAGAGTACGAGCAGTACTTC. Amino acid sequence: CASSQDRGQGEYEQYF.

The chain links TRBV11-2 to TRBJ1-4, with 7 bases lining up with TRBD1. The CDR3 sequence is 17 residues long. V lost 5 bases and J lost 5; bases outside the gene matches: 14. Germline V gene lookup returns CDR1 SGHAT and CDR2 FQNNGV. The CDR3 is CASSPGQDTPRNEKLFF. The CDR3 DNA sequence: TGTGCCAGCAGCCCAGGACAGGACACGCCCCGAAATGAAAAACTGTTTTTT.

V is TRBV27 and J is TRBJ1-5, with unresolved D. The CDR3 is 13 amino acids. V lost 0 bases, J lost 9 bases, and 9 bases lay in between. CDR1 is MNHEY and CDR2 is SMNVEV in the germline V gene (reference sequence). DNA for the CDR3: TGTGCCAGCAGTTTATCGGGCATTTTGCCCCAGCATTTT. The encoded protein is CASSLSGILPQHF.

A single count supports this clone. The DNA for the CDR3 is TGTGCCAGCAGGTCGACAGCCTACGAGCAGTACTTC. This gives the protein CASRSTAYEQYF. V is TRBV6-5 and J is TRBJ2-7, with a possible D match to TRBD1 (5 bases). Trimming removed 6 bases from V and 2 bases from J, with 8 bases in between. The germline gives CDR1 MNHEY, CDR2 SVGAGI. The CDR3 is 12 amino acids.

The chain is built from TRBV7-2 and TRBJ2-3; no clear D. The V and J ends lost 2 bases and 2 bases respectively, with 14 bases between them. The CDR3 has 16 residues. Germline V gives CDR1 SGHTA, CDR2 FQGNSA. The CDR3 is CASSLQAQRVTDTQYF. In DNA form, the CDR3 reads TGTGCCAGCAGCTTACAGGCCCAACGCGTCACAGATACGCAGTATTTT.

This clone has more than one count but fewer than ten. The rearrangement links TRBV7-9 to TRBJ2-5; D gene uncertain. Germline lookup yields CDR1 SEHNR and CDR2 FQNEAQ (reference sequence). With 6 bases removed from V and 1 base from J, the gap between germline ends came to 15 bases. The CDR3 totals 15 residues. The CDR3 coding sequence is TGTGCCAGCAGTCTTTCGACTCGATCCCAAGAGACCCAGTACTTC. Encoded protein: CASSLSTRSQETQYF.

The chain recombines TRBV19 with TRBJ2-2, with 7 positions matching TRBD2. The CDR3 extends over 15 amino acids. With V trimmed by 7 bases and J by 1 base, 6 bases remained unmatched. The germline CDR1 and CDR2 sequences are LNHDA and SQIVND (reference sequence). In nucleotides, the CDR3 is TGTGCCAGTAAGCGGGGACCTGGGAACACCGGGGAGCTGTTTTTT. Translated: CASKRGPGNTGELFF.

The chain joins TRBV7-8 to TRBJ2-3; 9 positions agree with TRBD1. Germline V gene lookup returns CDR1 SGHVS and CDR2 FQNEAQ. After removal of 5 bases from V and 2 bases from J, the junction contained 8 bases not matched to a gene. The CDR3 totals 16 residues. The CDR3 loop reads CASSANRGPYTDTQYF. CDR3 nucleotide sequence: TGTGCCAGCAGCGCGAACAGGGGGCCGTACACAGATACGCAGTATTTT.

The count of this clone is one. The chain is built from TRBV9 and TRBJ2-5, with 9 positions matching TRBD2. The germline V gene has CDR1 SGDLS and CDR2 YYNGEE. J lost 1 base, V lost 2 bases, and 3 bases had no gene match. The CDR3 has 15 residues. The CDR3 loop reads CASSVRGGGQETQYF. For the CDR3, the DNA is TGTGCCAGCAGCGTGCGGGGGGGAGGCCAAGAGACCCAGTACTTC.

The genes are TRBV28 and TRBJ2-4; D not resolved. This CDR3 comprises 16 residues. The germline V gene has CDR1 MDHEN and CDR2 SYDVKM. Trimming stripped 5 bases from V and 1 base from J, with 15 bases between. CDR3 loop: CASSPPVAQAKNIQYF. The DNA for the CDR3 is TGTGCCAGCAGTCCACCCGTTGCCCAGGCCAAAAACATTCAGTACTTC.

This chain uses TRBV28 with TRBJ1-5; D might be TRBD1 (5 bases). Looked up from germline, CDR1 is MDHEN and CDR2 is SYDVKM. Trimming took 6 bases from V and 11 from J, leaving 14 bases between them. This CDR3 is 12 amino acids long. This chain's CDR3 is CASRSTPTAQHF. The CDR3 DNA reads TGTGCCAGCAGATCTACTCCGACAGCCCAGCATTTT.

The genes are TRBV6-6 and TRBJ2-7; 8 positions agree with TRBD2. V gave up 6 bases and J gave up 2 bases; unmatched junction bases: 3. Germline CDR1 is MNHNY and CDR2 is SVGAGI (reference sequence). The CDR3 loop spans 13 amino acids. CDR3 region: CASRLAGTYEQYF. Written as DNA, the CDR3 is TGTGCCAGCAGGTTAGCGGGGACCTACGAGCAGTACTTC.